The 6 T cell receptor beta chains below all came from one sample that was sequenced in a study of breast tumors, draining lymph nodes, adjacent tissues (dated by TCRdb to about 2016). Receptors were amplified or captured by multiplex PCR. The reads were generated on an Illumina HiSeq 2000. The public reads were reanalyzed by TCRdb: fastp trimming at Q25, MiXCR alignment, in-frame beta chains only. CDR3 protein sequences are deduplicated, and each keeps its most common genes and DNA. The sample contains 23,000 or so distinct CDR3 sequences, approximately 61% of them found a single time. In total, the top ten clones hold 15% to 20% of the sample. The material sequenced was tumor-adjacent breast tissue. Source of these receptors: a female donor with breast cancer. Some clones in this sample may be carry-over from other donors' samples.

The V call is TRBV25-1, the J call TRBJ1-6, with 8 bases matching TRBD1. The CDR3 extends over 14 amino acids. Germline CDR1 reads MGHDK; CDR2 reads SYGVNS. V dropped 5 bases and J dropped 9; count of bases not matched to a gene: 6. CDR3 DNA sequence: TGTGCCAGCAGTCAAAGGACAGGGAGTTCACCCCTCCACTTT. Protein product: CASSQRTGSSPLHF.

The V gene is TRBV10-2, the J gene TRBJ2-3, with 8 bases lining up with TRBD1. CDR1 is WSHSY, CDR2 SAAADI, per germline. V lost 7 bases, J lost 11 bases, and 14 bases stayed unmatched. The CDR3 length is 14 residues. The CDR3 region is CASTPGQARNEQYF. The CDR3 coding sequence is TGCGCCAGCACCCCGGGACAGGCCCGCAATGAGCAGTATTTT.

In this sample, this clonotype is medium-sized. The chain's CDR3 is CASSLGDRSTGELFF. Written as DNA, the CDR3 is TGCGCCAGCAGCTTGGGGGACAGAAGCACCGGGGAGCTGTTTTTT. V usage is TRBV5-1 and J usage is TRBJ2-2, with 7 nucleotides matching TRBD1. J lost 4 bases, V lost 0 bases, and 3 bases had no gene match. Germline V lookup: CDR1 SGHRS, CDR2 YFSETQ. This CDR3 has 15 amino acids.

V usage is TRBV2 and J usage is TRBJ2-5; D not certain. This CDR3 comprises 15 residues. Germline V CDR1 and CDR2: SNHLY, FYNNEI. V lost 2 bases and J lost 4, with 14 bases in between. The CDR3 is CASSEPSRIGETQYF. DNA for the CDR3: TGTGCCAGCAGTGAACCTAGTCGGATAGGAGAGACCCAGTACTTC.

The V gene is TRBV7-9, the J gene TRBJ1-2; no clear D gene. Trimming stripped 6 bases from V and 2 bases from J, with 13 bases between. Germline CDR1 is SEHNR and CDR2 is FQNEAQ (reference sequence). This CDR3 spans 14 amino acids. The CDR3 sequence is CASRLTRGNYGYTF. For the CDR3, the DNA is TGTGCCAGCAGATTAACGAGAGGGAACTATGGCTACACCTTC.

The CDR3 loop is CASSFGGGNYGYTF. CDR3 bases: TGTGCCAGCAGTTTTGGAGGGGGCAACTATGGCTACACCTTC. V usage is TRBV12-3 or TRBV12-4 and J usage is TRBJ1-2, with 7 positions matching TRBD1. This CDR3 contains 14 residues. With 3 bases clipped from V and 2 bases from J, the junction kept 3 bases outside the gene matches.